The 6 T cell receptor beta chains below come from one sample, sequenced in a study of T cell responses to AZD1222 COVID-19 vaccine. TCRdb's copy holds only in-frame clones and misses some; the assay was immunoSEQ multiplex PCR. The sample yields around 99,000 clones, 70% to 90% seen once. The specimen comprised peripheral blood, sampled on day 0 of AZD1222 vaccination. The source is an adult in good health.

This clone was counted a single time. The CDR3 coding sequence is TGCGCCCGACACAGATTTCAGGAGGTC. Translated: CARHRFQEV. The gene calls are TRBV23-1 and TRBJ2-7; D gene ambiguous. Being an ORF, TRBV23-1 has a function that is uncertain. The CDR3 covers 9 residues.

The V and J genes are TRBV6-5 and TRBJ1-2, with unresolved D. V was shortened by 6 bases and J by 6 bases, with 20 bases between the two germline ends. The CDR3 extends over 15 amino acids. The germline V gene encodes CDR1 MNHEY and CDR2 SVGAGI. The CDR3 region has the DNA TGTGCCAGCAGACATAGGGAACAAAATCGCAATGGCTACACCTTC. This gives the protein CASRHREQNRNGYTF.

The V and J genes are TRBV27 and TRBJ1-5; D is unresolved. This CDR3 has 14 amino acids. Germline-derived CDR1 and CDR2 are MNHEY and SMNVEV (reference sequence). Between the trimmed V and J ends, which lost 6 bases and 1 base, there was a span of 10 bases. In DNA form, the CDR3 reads TGTGCCAGCAGGCCTGGAGGGAGCAATCAGCCCCAGCATTTT. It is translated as CASRPGGSNQPQHF.

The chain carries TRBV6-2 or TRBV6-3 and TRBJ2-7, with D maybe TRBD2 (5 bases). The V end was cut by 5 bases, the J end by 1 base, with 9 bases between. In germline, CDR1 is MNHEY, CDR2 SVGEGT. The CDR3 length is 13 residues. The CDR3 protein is CASSIRDSYEQYF. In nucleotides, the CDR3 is TGTGCCAGCAGTATCCGGGATTCCTACGAGCAGTACTTC.

The CDR3 reads CATSRLGTENTGELFF. The CDR3 DNA follows: TGTGCCACCAGCAGACTCGGGACTGAGAACACCGGGGAGCTGTTTTTT. This chain connects TRBV15 to TRBJ2-2, with D perhaps TRBD2 (6 bases). The germline gives CDR1 LNHNV, CDR2 YYDKDF (reference sequence). V lost 2 bases and J 1 base, leaving 11 bases between the germline ends. The CDR3 has 16 residues.

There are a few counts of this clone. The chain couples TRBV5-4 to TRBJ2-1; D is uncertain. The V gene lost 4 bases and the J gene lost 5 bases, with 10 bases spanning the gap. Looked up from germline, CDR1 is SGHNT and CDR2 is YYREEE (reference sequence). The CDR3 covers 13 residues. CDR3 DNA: TGTGCCAGCAGCCTCCAGGCAAACAATGAGCAGTTCTTC. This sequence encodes CASSLQANNEQFF.